This entry concerns a single T cell receptor beta chain. There are 13 residues in the CDR3. Trimming removed 2 bases at V and 1 base at J, with 6 bases between. CDR1 and CDR2 from the germline V gene are WSHSY and SAAADI. The data were taken from a study of T cell changes during pregnancy in multiple sclerosis. The table came from immunoSEQ multiplex PCR; TCRdb's copy has only in-frame clones and leaves some out. Of around 97,000 clones listed, roughly 93% are singletons. The rearrangement joins TRBV10-2 to TRBJ2-7; D is uncertain. The sequencing here drew on peripheral blood, taken after pregnancy. The clonotype originates from a female donor with multiple sclerosis, enrolled in a pregnancy study. CDR3 nucleotide sequence: TGCGCCAGCAGTGAGGTCGGGTCCTACGAGCAGTACTTC. This encodes CASSEVGSYEQYF.